One and the same sample provided the 2 T cell receptor beta chains below, sequenced in a study of T-cell reconstitution after alpha-beta-depleted transplantation in children. Library preparation (for TCRbeta) was performed with unique molecular identifiers. MiXCR, run by TCRdb on the PCR reads, gives a single entry per CDR3 protein. The repertoire holds 700,000 to 850,000 distinct CDR3 sequences, with around 17% as singletons. The material was PBMCs, mostly from graft donor cells, obtained 360 days after TCRalphabeta/CD19-depleted stem cell transplant. The receptors originated from a male patient between 5 and 17 years old who had a stem cell transplant for acute lymphoblastic leukemia, so the T cells may come from the graft donor.

This clonotype appeared a few times. This rearrangement joins TRBV29-1 to TRBJ1-6, with TRBD1 as a possible D gene (5 bases). With 5 bases removed from V and 8 bases from J, the gap between germline ends came to 13 bases. Germline-derived CDR1 and CDR2 are SQVTM and ANQGSEA. The CDR3 loop spans 13 amino acids. The CDR3 here is CSVRTQVDSPLHF. CDR3 nucleotides: TGCAGCGTTAGGACACAGGTGGATTCACCCCTCCACTTT.

The chain recombines TRBV7-8 with TRBJ2-3, with D hard to call. The CDR3 sequence is 14 residues long. Looked up from germline, CDR1 is SGHVS and CDR2 is FQNEAQ. V lost 1 base, J lost 1 base, and 6 bases lay in between. The CDR3 sequence: CASSLDVGTDTQYF. CDR3 DNA sequence: TGTGCCAGCAGCTTAGATGTAGGCACAGATACGCAGTATTTT.